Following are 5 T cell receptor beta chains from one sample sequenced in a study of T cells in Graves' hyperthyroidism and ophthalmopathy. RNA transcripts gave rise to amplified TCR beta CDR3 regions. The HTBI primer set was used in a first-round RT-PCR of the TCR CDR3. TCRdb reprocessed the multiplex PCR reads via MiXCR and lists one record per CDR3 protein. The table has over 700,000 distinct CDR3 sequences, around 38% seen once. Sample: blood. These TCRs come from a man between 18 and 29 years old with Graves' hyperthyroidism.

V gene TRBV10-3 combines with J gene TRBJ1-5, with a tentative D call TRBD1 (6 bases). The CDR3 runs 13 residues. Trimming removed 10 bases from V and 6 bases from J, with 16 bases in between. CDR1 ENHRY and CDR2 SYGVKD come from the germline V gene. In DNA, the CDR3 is TGTGCCACCGGGTACAGGGATAGTCAGCCCCAGCATTTT. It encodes CATGYRDSQPQHF.

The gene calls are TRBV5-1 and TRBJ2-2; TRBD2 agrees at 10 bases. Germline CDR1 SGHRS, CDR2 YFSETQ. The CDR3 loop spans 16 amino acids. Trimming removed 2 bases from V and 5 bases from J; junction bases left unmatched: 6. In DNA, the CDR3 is TGCGCCAGCAGCTTTAGCGGGAGGAGAGCGACCGGGGAGCTGTTTTTT. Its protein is CASSFSGRRATGELFF.

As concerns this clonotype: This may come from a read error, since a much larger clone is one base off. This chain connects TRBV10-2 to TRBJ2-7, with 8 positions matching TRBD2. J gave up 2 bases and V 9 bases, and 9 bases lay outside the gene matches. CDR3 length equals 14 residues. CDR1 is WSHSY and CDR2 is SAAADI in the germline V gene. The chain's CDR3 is CASSNERGPYEQYF. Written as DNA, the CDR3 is TGCGCCAGTTCGAACGAGCGGGGGCCCTACGAGCAGTACTTC.

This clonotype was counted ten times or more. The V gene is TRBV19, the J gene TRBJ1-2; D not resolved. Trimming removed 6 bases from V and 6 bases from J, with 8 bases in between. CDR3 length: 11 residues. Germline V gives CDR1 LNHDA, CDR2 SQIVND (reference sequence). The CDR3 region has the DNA TGTGCCAGTAGCCAGTACCATGGCTACACCTTC. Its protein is CASSQYHGYTF.

CDR3 bases: TGTGCCAGCAGCCCCCGGGACAGGGGGCCTATGAACACTGAAGCTTTCTTT. Translating it yields CASSPRDRGPMNTEAFF. The rearrangement joins TRBV9 to TRBJ1-1; 12 bases are a match to TRBD1. Germline loops: CDR1 SGDLS, CDR2 YYNGEE. The trim removed 4 bases at V and 0 bases at J, leaving 7 bases unmatched. This CDR3 region has 17 residues.